This is a list of T cell receptor beta chains from one sample in a study of T cells in narcolepsy. The table came from immunoSEQ multiplex PCR; TCRdb's copy has only in-frame clones and leaves some out. Of some 35,000 clones listed, approximately 80% were seen once; the top ten hold about 2.3%. What was sequenced was memory (CD45RA-) CD4+ T cells from blood. All receptors come from a human donor in good health. Each CDR3 is given with its conserved first and last residue. A D gene is named only where the DNA matches it firmly. Only some rows state a clone size, as once, few, many or a class for expanded clones.

J gene,V gene,clone size,CDR3 length,D gene,CDR3 protein,CDR3 DNA
TRBJ2-5,TRBV7-2,.,13,.,CASSRDRVWTQYF,TGTGCCAGCAGCCGAGACCGGGTCTGGACCCAGTACTTC
TRBJ2-7,TRBV5-4,once,16,TRBD2,CASSSGLERGTYEQYF,TGTGCCAGCAGCTCGGGATTAGAGCGGGGCACCTACGAGCAGTACTTC
TRBJ1-4,TRBV15,.,16,.,CATSRDGGQNNEKLFF,TGTGCCACCAGCAGAGATGGGGGACAAAATAATGAAAAACTGTTTTTT
TRBJ1-1,TRBV10-1,.,14,.,CASIGLRVNTEAFF,TGCGCCAGCATTGGGTTACGGGTGAACACTGAAGCTTTCTTT
TRBJ2-2,TRBV5-4,.,13,.,CASSFSDTGELFF,TGTGCCAGCAGCTTCTCCGACACCGGGGAGCTGTTTTTT
TRBJ2-3,TRBV6-5,.,11,.,CASSESTIQVF,TGTGCCAGCAGTGAATCGACTATCCAGGTTTTT
TRBJ1-5,TRBV30,.,14,.,CAWSPTNGVQPQHF,TGTGCCTGGAGTCCGACCAACGGGGTTCAGCCCCAGCATTTT
TRBJ1-5,TRBV19,.,13,.,CASSTAINQPQHF,TGTGCCAGTAGCACAGCTATCAATCAGCCCCAGCATTTT
TRBJ1-4,TRBV7-8,.,17,TRBD1,CASSITGARTLNEKLFF,TGTGCCAGCAGCATTACAGGGGCCCGGACTTTAAATGAAAAACTGTTTTTT
TRBJ2-3,TRBV5-1,once,16,TRBD2,CASSLDGGWITDTQYF,TGCGCCAGCAGCTTGGACGGGGGGTGGATCACAGATACGCAGTATTTT
TRBJ1-1,TRBV15,few,12,.,CATSRVGDEAFF,TGTGCCACCAGCAGAGTGGGCGATGAAGCTTTCTTT
TRBJ1-5,TRBV6-5,once,15,.,CASSPVSGEGQPQHF,TGTGCCAGCAGTCCCGTAAGCGGGGAGGGGCAGCCCCAGCATTTT
TRBJ1-2,TRBV14,.,15,.,CASSRGRRTNYGYTF,TGTGCCAGCAGCAGGGGGAGGCGAACTAACTATGGCTACACCTTC
TRBJ1-3,TRBV28,few,16,.,CASNGDTLSSGNTIYF,TGTGCCAGCAACGGGGACACTCTGAGCTCTGGAAACACCATATATTTT
TRBJ2-1,TRBV18,.,15,.,CASSPPVAGAYEQFF,TGTGCCAGCTCACCCCCCGTGGCGGGGGCGTATGAGCAGTTCTTC
TRBJ1-2,TRBV30,once,12,.,CAWRRGFYGYTF,TGTGCCTGGAGAAGGGGATTCTATGGCTACACCTTC
TRBJ1-3,TRBV19,.,14,.,CASTPWGSGNTIYF,TGTGCCAGTACCCCCTGGGGGTCTGGAAACACCATATATTTT
TRBJ2-1,TRBV9,.,17,TRBD2,CASSPPGAAGGKGEQFF,TGTGCCAGCAGCCCCCCGGGTGCAGCGGGGGGGAAGGGGGAGCAGTTCTTC
TRBJ1-6,TRBV5-1,.,15,TRBD1,CASSPGTVRNSPLHF,TGCGCCAGCAGCCCAGGGACAGTAAGAAATTCACCCCTCCACTTT
TRBJ2-1,TRBV11-3,.,17,TRBD2,CASSLRGSWLADNEQFF,TGTGCCAGCAGCTTACGAGGTTCGTGGCTAGCGGACAATGAGCAGTTCTTC
TRBJ2-7,TRBV6-5,.,14,.,CASSYSRSSYEQYF,TGTGCCAGCAGTTACTCTCGTTCTTCCTACGAGCAGTACTTC
TRBJ1-2,TRBV28,once,15,TRBD1,CASSPPGQLNYGYTF,TGTGCCAGCAGTCCTCCGGGACAGCTTAACTATGGCTACACCTTC
TRBJ1-1,TRBV21-1,.,14,.,CASNGPGGNTEAFF,TGTGCCAGCAACGGACCAGGTGGGAACACTGAAGCTTTCTTT
TRBJ2-3,TRBV25-1,.,15,TRBD2,CASSDLAGYTDTQYF,TGTGCCAGCAGTGACTTAGCGGGGTACACAGATACGCAGTATTTT
TRBJ2-3,TRBV6-5,.,14,TRBD2,CASSYRGELGTQYF,TGTGCCAGCAGTTACCGGGGGGAGTTGGGTACGCAGTATTTT
TRBJ1-2,TRBV4-2,.,15,.,CASSQDGAAFYGYTF,TGTGCCAGCAGCCAAGATGGAGCGGCCTTCTATGGCTACACCTTC
TRBJ2-5,TRBV6-1,few,14,TRBD1,CASSPLGQGRTQYF,TGTGCCAGCAGCCCCCTCGGACAGGGAAGAACCCAGTACTTC
TRBJ1-3,TRBV19,few,18,.,CASTPFRTSVLGGNTIYF,TGTGCCAGTACCCCCTTCCGGACATCCGTTTTAGGTGGAAACACCATATATTTT
TRBJ1-5,TRBV6-1,.,14,.,CASSGGTENQPQHF,TGTGCCAGCAGTGGCGGGACGGAGAATCAGCCCCAGCATTTT
TRBJ2-3,TRBV4-1,.,11,.,CASGLADTQYF,TGCGCCAGCGGCTTGGCAGATACGCAGTATTTT
TRBJ2-1,TRBV2,few,15,TRBD2,CASSEGGGRVNEQFF,TGTGCCAGCAGTGAAGGCGGGGGGAGGGTCAATGAGCAGTTCTTC
TRBJ2-7,TRBV11-3,.,13,.,CASSPDRSYEQYF,TGTGCCAGCAGCCCCGACAGAAGCTACGAGCAGTACTTC
TRBJ1-2,TRBV5-4,.,15,TRBD1,CASSPPGQGSYGYTF,TGTGCCAGCAGCCCCCCGGGACAGGGCTCTTATGGCTACACCTTC
TRBJ2-1,TRBV11-2,.,14,TRBD2,CASSLEGGRGKQFF,TGTGCCAGCAGCTTAGAGGGCGGGAGAGGAAAGCAGTTCTTC
TRBJ2-3,TRBV5-1,.,16,TRBD2,CASSLMLAGVLDTQYF,TGCGCCAGCAGCTTGATGTTAGCGGGAGTGCTAGATACGCAGTATTTT
TRBJ1-1,TRBV7-9,few,13,.,CASSRESNTEAFF,TGTGCCAGCAGCCGCGAAAGTAACACTGAAGCTTTCTTT
TRBJ1-1,TRBV5-1,.,15,.,CASSLQVSGSTEAFF,TGCGCCAGCAGCTTACAGGTTTCTGGGAGCACTGAAGCTTTCTTT
TRBJ1-6,TRBV6-1,.,12,.,CASSDGDSPLHF,TGTGCCAGCAGTGACGGGGATTCACCCCTCCACTTT
TRBJ1-2,TRBV2,.,13,.,CASRPPVFYGYTF,TGTGCCAGCAGGCCGCCCGTATTTTATGGCTACACCTTC
TRBJ2-5,TRBV7-9,few,11,.,CASSSEETQYF,TGTGCCAGCAGCTCCGAAGAGACCCAGTACTTC
TRBJ2-5,TRBV18,.,14,TRBD2,CASSPGLELETQYF,TGTGCCAGCTCACCGGGACTAGAACTAGAGACCCAGTACTTC
TRBJ1-3,TRBV9,.,14,.,CASSARGSGNTIYF,TGTGCCAGCAGCGCCCGGGGCTCTGGAAACACCATATATTTT
TRBJ1-2,TRBV30,.,13,.,CAFATGREYGYTF,TGTGCCTTCGCAACAGGGAGGGAGTATGGCTACACCTTC
TRBJ1-3,TRBV19,.,16,.,CASSMTGTPSGNTIYF,TGTGCCAGTAGTATGACCGGGACTCCCTCTGGAAACACCATATATTTT
TRBJ2-6,TRBV9,.,14,.,CASSVDSRANVLTF,TGTGCCAGCAGCGTAGATTCCCGGGCCAACGTCCTGACTTTC
TRBJ2-7,TRBV6-1,once,13,.,CASSEREAYEQYF,TGTGCCAGCAGTGAGAGGGAGGCCTACGAGCAGTACTTC